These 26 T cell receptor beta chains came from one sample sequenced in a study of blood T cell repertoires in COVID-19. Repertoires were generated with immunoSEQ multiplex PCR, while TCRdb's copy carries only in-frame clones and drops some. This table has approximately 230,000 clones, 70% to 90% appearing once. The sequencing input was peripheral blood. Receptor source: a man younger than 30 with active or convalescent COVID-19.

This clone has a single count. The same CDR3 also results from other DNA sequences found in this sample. The CDR3 coding sequence is TGTGCCAGCAGTTTACAGGGGGCCACTGAAGCTTTCTTT. The encoded protein is CASSLQGATEAFF. J is TRBJ1-1 and V is TRBV12-3 or TRBV12-4; TRBD1 aligns across 8 bases. J was trimmed by 4 bases and V by 2 bases; bases with no gene match: 0. The CDR3 has 13 amino acids.

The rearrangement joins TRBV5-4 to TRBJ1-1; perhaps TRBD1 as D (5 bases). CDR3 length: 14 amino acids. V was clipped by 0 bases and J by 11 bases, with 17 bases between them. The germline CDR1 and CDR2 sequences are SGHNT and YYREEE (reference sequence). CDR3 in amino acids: CASSLDQGSGSAFF. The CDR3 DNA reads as TGTGCCAGCAGCTTGGATCAGGGTTCAGGATCGGCTTTCTTT.

CDR3 in DNA: TGTGCCAGCAAAGGTGACATCAACTCCTACGAGCAGTACTTC. It yields the protein CASKGDINSYEQYF. This rearrangement joins TRBV6-5 to TRBJ2-7; D ambiguous. Germline V gene sequence: CDR1 MNHEY, CDR2 SVGAGI. This CDR3 is 14 amino acids long. V shed 7 bases and J shed 0 bases, with 13 bases lying between them.

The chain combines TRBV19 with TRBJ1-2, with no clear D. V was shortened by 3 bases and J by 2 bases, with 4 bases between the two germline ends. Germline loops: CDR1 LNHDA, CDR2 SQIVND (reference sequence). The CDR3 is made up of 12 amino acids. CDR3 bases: TGTGCCAGTAGTATTATCAACTATGGCTACACCTTC. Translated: CASSIINYGYTF.

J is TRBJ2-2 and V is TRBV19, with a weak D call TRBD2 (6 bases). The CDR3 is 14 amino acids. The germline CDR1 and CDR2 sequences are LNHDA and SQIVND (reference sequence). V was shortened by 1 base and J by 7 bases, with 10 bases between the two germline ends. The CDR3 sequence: CASSIVPEGGELFF. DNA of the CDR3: TGTGCCAGTAGTATAGTTCCGGAGGGCGGGGAGCTGTTTTTT.

This CDR3 reads CASSLGGGQSYNEQFF. The CDR3 DNA is TGTGCCAGCAGCCTGGGTGGCGGACAATCATACAATGAGCAGTTCTTC. The chain joins TRBV5-4 to TRBJ2-1; weak D call: TRBD1 (5 bases). Germline lookup yields CDR1 SGHNT and CDR2 YYREEE (reference sequence). The CDR3 is made up of 16 amino acids. The germline V and J ends were trimmed by 4 bases and 4 bases, with 18 bases remaining between them.

CDR3 protein: CATSKGNQVADTQYF. The CDR3 DNA sequence: TGTGCCACCAGTAAGGGGAATCAAGTCGCAGATACGCAGTATTTT. This chain links TRBV24-1 with TRBJ2-3, with a weak D call TRBD1 (5 bases). Germline assignment: CDR1 KGHDR and CDR2 SFDVKD. Trimming left V 6 bases short and J 4 bases short, with 16 bases between. CDR3 length equals 15 residues.

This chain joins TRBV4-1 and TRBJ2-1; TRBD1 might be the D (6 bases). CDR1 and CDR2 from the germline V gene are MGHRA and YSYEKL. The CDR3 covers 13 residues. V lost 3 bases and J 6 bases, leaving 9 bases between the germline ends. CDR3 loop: CASSHGQFNEQFF. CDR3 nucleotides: TGCGCCAGCAGCCATGGACAGTTCAATGAGCAGTTCTTC.

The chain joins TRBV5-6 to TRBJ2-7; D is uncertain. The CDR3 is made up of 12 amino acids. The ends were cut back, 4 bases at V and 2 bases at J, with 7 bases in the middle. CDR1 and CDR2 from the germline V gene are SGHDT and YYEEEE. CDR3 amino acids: CASSTDAYEQYF. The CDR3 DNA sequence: TGTGCCAGCAGCACAGATGCCTACGAGCAGTACTTC.

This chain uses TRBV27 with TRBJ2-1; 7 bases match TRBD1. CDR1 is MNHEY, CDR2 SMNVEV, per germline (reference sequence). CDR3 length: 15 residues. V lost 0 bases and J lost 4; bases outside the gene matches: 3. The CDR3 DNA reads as TGTGCCAGCAGTTTATCCGGGACAGTTTACAATGAGCAGTTCTTC. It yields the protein CASSLSGTVYNEQFF.

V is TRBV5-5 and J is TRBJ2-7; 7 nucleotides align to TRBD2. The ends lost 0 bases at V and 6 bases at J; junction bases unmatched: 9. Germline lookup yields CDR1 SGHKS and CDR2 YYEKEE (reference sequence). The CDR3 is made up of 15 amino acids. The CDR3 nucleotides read TGTGCCAGCAGCTTGGTTGCGGGGGTGGGTGGCGAGCAGTACTTC. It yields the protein CASSLVAGVGGEQYF.

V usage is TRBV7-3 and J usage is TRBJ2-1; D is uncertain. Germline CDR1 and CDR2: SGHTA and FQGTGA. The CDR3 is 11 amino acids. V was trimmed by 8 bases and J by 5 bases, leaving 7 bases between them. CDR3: CASWAHNEQFF. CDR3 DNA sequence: TGTGCCAGCTGGGCCCACAATGAGCAGTTCTTC. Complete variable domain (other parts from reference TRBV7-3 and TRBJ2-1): GAGVSQTPSNKVTEKGKYVELRCDPISGHTALYWYRQSLGQGPEFLIYFQGTGAADDSGLPNDRFFAVRPEGSVSTLKIQRTERGDSAVYLCASWAHNEQFFGPGTRLTVL.

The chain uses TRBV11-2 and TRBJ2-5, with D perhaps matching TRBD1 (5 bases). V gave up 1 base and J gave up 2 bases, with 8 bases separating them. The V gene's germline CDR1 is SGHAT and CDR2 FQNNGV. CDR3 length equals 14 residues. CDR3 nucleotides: TGTGCCAGCAGCTTAGGGGCAGGGCAAGAGACCCAGTACTTC. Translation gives CASSLGAGQETQYF.

CDR3 residues: CASSEAKQGLAGWAYEQYF. DNA for the CDR3: TGTGCCAGCAGTGAAGCAAAGCAGGGACTAGCGGGTTGGGCCTACGAGCAGTACTTC. The J gene is TRBJ2-7, the V gene TRBV6-1, with 12 bases aligning to TRBD2. V was clipped by 0 bases and J by 2 bases; unmatched bases: 11. CDR3 size: 19 residues. Germline CDR1 MNHNS, CDR2 SASEGT.

CDR3 sequence (DNA): TGTGCCAGCAGTCCCACACCGAACACTGAAGCTTTCTTT. Its protein is CASSPTPNTEAFF. The chain joins TRBV12-3 or TRBV12-4 to TRBJ1-1; no clear D gene. Trimming took off 5 bases at V and 1 base at J, with 8 bases between the two ends. There are 13 residues in the CDR3.

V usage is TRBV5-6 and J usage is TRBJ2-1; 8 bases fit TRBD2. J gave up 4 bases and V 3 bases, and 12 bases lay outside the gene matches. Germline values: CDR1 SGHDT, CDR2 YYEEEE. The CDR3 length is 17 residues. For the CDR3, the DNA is TGTGCCAGCAGCTCCTACTCGCCGGGACTAGAATACAATGAGCAGTTCTTC. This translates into CASSSYSPGLEYNEQFF.

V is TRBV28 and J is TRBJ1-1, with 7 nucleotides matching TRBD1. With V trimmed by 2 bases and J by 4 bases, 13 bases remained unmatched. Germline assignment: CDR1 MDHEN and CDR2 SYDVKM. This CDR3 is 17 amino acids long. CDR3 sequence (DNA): TGTGCCAGCAGTTTAAGTTCAGACAGGGCTCCGGGCACTGAAGCTTTCTTT. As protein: CASSLSSDRAPGTEAFF.

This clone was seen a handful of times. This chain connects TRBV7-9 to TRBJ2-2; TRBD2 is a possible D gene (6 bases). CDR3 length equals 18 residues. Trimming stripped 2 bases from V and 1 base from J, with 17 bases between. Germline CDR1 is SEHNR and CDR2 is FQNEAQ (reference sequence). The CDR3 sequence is CASSLSWASEVNTGELFF. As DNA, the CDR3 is TGTGCCAGCAGCTTAAGTTGGGCTAGCGAGGTGAACACCGGGGAGCTGTTTTTT.

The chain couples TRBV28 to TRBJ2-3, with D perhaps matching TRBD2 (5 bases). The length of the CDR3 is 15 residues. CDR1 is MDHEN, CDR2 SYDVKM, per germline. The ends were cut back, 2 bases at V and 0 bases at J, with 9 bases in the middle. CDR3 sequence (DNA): TGTGCCAGCAGTTTAGGAGCGGCTAGCACAGATACGCAGTATTTT. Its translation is CASSLGAASTDTQYF.

CDR3 nucleotides: TGTGCCAGCAGCTTGGCCGGTAGCGGGAGAGGCGATGAGCAGTTCTTC. It codes for CASSLAGSGRGDEQFF. The rearrangement joins TRBV7-9 to TRBJ2-1; 9 nucleotides agree with TRBD2. Unmatched junction bases numbered 11, after V lost 3 bases and J lost 8 bases. Germline V CDR1 and CDR2: SEHNR, FQNEAQ (reference sequence). The CDR3 loop spans 16 amino acids.

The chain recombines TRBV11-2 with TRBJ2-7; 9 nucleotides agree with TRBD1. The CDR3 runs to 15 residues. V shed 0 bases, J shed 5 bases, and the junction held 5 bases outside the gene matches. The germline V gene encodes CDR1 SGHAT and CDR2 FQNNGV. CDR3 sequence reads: CASSLERGQGNEQYF. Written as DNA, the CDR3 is TGTGCCAGCAGCTTAGAGAGAGGACAGGGGAACGAGCAGTACTTC.

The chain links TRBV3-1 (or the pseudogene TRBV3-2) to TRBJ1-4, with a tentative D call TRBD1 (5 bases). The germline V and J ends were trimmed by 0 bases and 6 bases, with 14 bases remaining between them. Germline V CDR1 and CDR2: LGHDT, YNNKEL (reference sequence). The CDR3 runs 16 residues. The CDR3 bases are TGTGCCAGCAGCCAAGATCCCAGGACAAAGGATGAAAAACTGTTTTTT. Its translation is CASSQDPRTKDEKLFF.

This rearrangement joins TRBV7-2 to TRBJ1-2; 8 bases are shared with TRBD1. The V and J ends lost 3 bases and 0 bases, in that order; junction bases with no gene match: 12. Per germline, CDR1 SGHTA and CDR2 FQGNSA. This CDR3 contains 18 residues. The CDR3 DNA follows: TGTGCCAGCAGCTTTAGAGCACCGGGACAGGCTACTAACTATGGCTACACCTTC. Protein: CASSFRAPGQATNYGYTF.

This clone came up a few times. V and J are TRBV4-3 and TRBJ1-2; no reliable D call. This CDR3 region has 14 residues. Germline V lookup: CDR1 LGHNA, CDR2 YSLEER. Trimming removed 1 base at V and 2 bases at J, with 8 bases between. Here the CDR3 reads CASSQVGRNYGYTF. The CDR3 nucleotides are TGCGCCAGCAGCCAAGTGGGCCGGAACTATGGCTACACCTTC.

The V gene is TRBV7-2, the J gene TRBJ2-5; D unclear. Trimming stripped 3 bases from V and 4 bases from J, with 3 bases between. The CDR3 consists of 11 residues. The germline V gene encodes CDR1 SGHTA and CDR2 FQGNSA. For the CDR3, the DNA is TGTGCCAGCAGCTTTCGAGAGACCCAGTACTTC. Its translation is CASSFRETQYF.

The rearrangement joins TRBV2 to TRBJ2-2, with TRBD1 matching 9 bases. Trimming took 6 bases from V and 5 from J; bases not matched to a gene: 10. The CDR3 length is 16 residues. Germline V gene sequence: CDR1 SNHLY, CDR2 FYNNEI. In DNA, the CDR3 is TGTGCCAGCAGGGACTACGGGACAGGGTCTACCGGGGAGCTGTTTTTT. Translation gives CASRDYGTGSTGELFF.